This entry lists 26 T cell receptor beta chains sequenced from one sample in a study of cytomegalovirus exposure and HLA in healthy donors. PCR was performed using 60 Vbeta and 13 Jbeta primers. Generated by immunoSEQ multiplex PCR, the TCRdb table keeps only in-frame clones and is missing some. The listing contains 80,000 to 95,000 clones. The sample was PBMCs. Source of these receptors: a young woman in good health and CMV-seronegative.

This rearrangement joins TRBV10-3 to TRBJ2-3; D is uncertain. This CDR3 has 14 amino acids. The germline V and J ends were trimmed by 4 bases and 7 bases, with 15 bases remaining between them. Germline V gives CDR1 ENHRY, CDR2 SYGVKD. The CDR3 reads CAISVDRLENTQYF. The CDR3 coding sequence is TGTGCCATCAGTGTGGATCGACTCGAAAATACGCAGTATTTT.

DNA for the CDR3: TGTGCCAGCAGTAAAGGACTAGCGGGAGGAGGCGGGGAGCTGTTTTTT. The encoded protein is CASSKGLAGGGGELFF. The rearrangement links TRBV6-1 to TRBJ2-2; 14 bases match TRBD2. Germline V gene lookup returns CDR1 MNHNS and CDR2 SASEGT. The CDR3 has 16 amino acids. V gave up 5 bases and J gave up 7 bases; unmatched junction bases: 6.

Notes on this clone: Other nucleotide sequences from this sample produce the same CDR3. J is TRBJ2-2 and V is TRBV5-1, with 8 bases matching TRBD1. J lost 4 bases, V lost 1 base, and 0 bases had no gene match. The germline gives CDR1 SGHRS, CDR2 YFSETQ. This CDR3 has 14 amino acids. The CDR3 DNA follows: TGCGCCAGCAGCTTGACAGGGGGCACCGGGGAGCTGTTTTTT. Its protein is CASSLTGGTGELFF.

V gene TRBV6-5 combines with J gene TRBJ1-1; TRBD1 is a possible D gene (5 bases). Trimming pared 5 bases from V and 1 base from J, leaving 14 bases between. This CDR3 spans 15 amino acids. Germline CDR1 reads MNHEY; CDR2 reads SVGAGI. The chain's CDR3 is CASSPRDSRNTEAFF. In DNA, the CDR3 is TGTGCCAGCAGTCCCCGGGACTCACGGAACACTGAAGCTTTCTTT.

V gene TRBV2 combines with J gene TRBJ1-1; 8 nucleotides align to TRBD1. The CDR3 spans 11 residues. Per the germline V gene, CDR1 is SNHLY and CDR2 is FYNNEI. The V and J ends lost 5 bases and 10 bases, in that order; junction bases with no gene match: 3. CDR3 amino acids: CASSLDRGAFF. For the CDR3, the DNA is TGTGCCAGCAGTCTCGACAGGGGAGCTTTCTTT.

The V and J genes are TRBV5-4 and TRBJ2-1; the match to TRBD1 covers 9 bases. The CDR3 runs to 13 residues. From germline, CDR1 is SGHNT and CDR2 YYREEE (reference sequence). Trimming cost V 2 bases and J 10 bases; bases outside gene matches: 4. CDR3 in DNA: TGTGCCAGCAGCTTCCGGGACAGGGTGGAGCAGTTCTTC. As protein: CASSFRDRVEQFF.

This CDR3 reads CASSQGGLNSYEQYF. CDR3 nucleotide sequence: TGTGCCAGCAGTCAAGGGGGTCTGAACTCCTACGAGCAGTACTTC. The rearrangement uses TRBV7-2 and TRBJ2-7, with TRBD1 as a possible D gene (6 bases). CDR1 and CDR2 from the germline V gene are SGHTA and FQGNSA. This CDR3 is 15 amino acids long. V gave up 6 bases and J gave up 0 bases, with 15 bases separating them. The full variable domain, its missing parts supplied by reference TRBV7-2 and TRBJ2-7, is GAGVSQSPSNKVTEKGKDVELRCDPISGHTALYWYRQSLGQGLEFLIYFQGNSAPDKSGLPSDRFSAERTGGSVSTLTIQRTQQEDSAVYLCASSQGGLNSYEQYFGPGTRLTVT.

CDR3 coding DNA: TGTGCCAGCAGCCCTTCGATAGCCACAGATACGCAGTATTTT. This sequence encodes CASSPSIATDTQYF. This sequence joins TRBV7-9 and TRBJ2-3; D unresolved. Germline V gene lookup returns CDR1 SEHNR and CDR2 FQNEAQ (reference sequence). The CDR3 spans 14 residues. The germline V and J ends were trimmed by 5 bases and 2 bases, with 11 bases remaining between them.

The rearrangement uses TRBV2 and TRBJ2-7; tentative D call: TRBD2 (6 bases). The germline gives CDR1 SNHLY, CDR2 FYNNEI. The CDR3 runs to 14 residues. The V end was cut by 0 bases, the J end by 3 bases, with 9 bases between. CDR3 region: CASSEAGGLYEQYF. The DNA for the CDR3 is TGTGCCAGCAGTGAAGCAGGAGGGCTCTACGAGCAGTACTTC.

V usage is TRBV6-1 and J usage is TRBJ1-1; 11 positions agree with TRBD1. The CDR3 contains 14 residues. CDR1 MNHNS and CDR2 SASEGT come from the germline V gene. The V and J ends lost 0 bases and 6 bases, in that order; junction bases with no gene match: 0. CDR3 coding DNA: TGTGCCAGCAGTGAAGCGGGACAGGGGGCTGAAGCTTTCTTT. Protein: CASSEAGQGAEAFF.

The CDR3 sequence is CSVATSGSEDTQYF. CDR3 sequence (DNA): TGCAGCGTTGCCACCTCAGGGTCTGAAGATACGCAGTATTTT. The chain employs TRBV29-1 and TRBJ2-3; tentative D call: TRBD1 (5 bases). CDR3 length: 14 residues. The germline V gene encodes CDR1 SQVTM and CDR2 ANQGSEA. V lost 4 bases and J lost 5, with 16 bases in between.

The chain employs TRBV6-1 and TRBJ1-5; D not certain. Germline-derived CDR1 and CDR2 are MNHNS and SASEGT. The CDR3 length is 14 residues. V lost 3 bases and J lost 6, with 12 bases in between. The CDR3, as DNA: TGTGCCAGCAGTGATGGCGGTTGGAGTCAGCCCCAGCATTTT. Amino acids: CASSDGGWSQPQHF.

The V call is TRBV7-9, the J call TRBJ2-7; 9 bases agree with TRBD1. Germline-derived CDR1 and CDR2 are SEHNR and FQNEAQ (reference sequence). The CDR3 loop spans 14 amino acids. The V and J ends lost 5 bases and 4 bases, in that order; junction bases with no gene match: 6. For the CDR3, the DNA is TGTGCCAGCAGCGCCGGGACAGGGTATTACGAGCAGTACTTC. Translating gives CASSAGTGYYEQYF.

The rearrangement uses TRBV6-1 and TRBJ2-7; D is possibly TRBD2 (5 bases). The CDR3 runs 13 residues. Trimming shortened V by 5 bases and J by 2 bases, and 10 bases separated the two germline ends. Germline V gene lookup returns CDR1 MNHNS and CDR2 SASEGT. The CDR3 sequence: CASSFGLPYEQYF. The CDR3 region has the DNA TGTGCCAGCAGTTTTGGACTCCCCTACGAGCAGTACTTC.

The chain uses TRBV6-1 and TRBJ2-7; possible D gene TRBD1, 6 bases. The length of the CDR3 is 14 residues. CDR1 is MNHNS, CDR2 SASEGT, per germline. Trimming took off 4 bases at V and 4 bases at J, with 14 bases between the two ends. The CDR3: CASSVHRDGYEQYF. The CDR3 nucleotides are TGTGCCAGCAGTGTTCACAGGGACGGTTACGAGCAGTACTTC.

The CDR3 reads CASIPVLTGGTRGYTF. The CDR3 DNA sequence: TGTGCCAGCATCCCCGTCCTCACAGGGGGCACACGGGGCTACACCTTC. The J gene is TRBJ1-2, the V gene TRBV25-1; 9 nucleotides match TRBD1. The CDR3 has 16 residues. Germline trimming cut 7 bases from V and 8 bases from J; bases unmatched to any gene: 17. Looked up from germline, CDR1 is MGHDK and CDR2 is SYGVNS.

V is TRBV29-1 and J is TRBJ1-2; D is possibly TRBD1 (5 bases). The germline gives CDR1 SQVTM, CDR2 ANQGSEA. The CDR3 has 13 amino acids. Trimming shortened V by 7 bases and J by 6 bases, and 18 bases separated the two germline ends. The CDR3 reads CSALAIREDGYTF. The CDR3 DNA reads TGCAGCGCGTTGGCGATCAGGGAGGATGGCTACACCTTC. Drawing the rest from reference TRBV29-1 and TRBJ1-2, the complete variable domain is SAVISQKPSRDICQRGTSLTIQCQVDSQVTMMFWYRQQPGQSLTLIATANQGSEATYESGFVIDKFPISRPNLTFSTLTVSNMSPEDSSIYLCSALAIREDGYTFGSGTRLTVV.

The chain is built from TRBV6-1 and TRBJ1-1, with a weak D call TRBD1 (6 bases). V lost 2 bases to trimming and J lost 0 bases, with 22 bases between them. Germline lookup yields CDR1 MNHNS and CDR2 SASEGT. There are 19 residues in the CDR3. CDR3 loop: CASSERGGGGLRLNTEAFF. CDR3 DNA sequence: TGTGCCAGCAGTGAAAGGGGGGGTGGTGGTCTCCGACTGAACACTGAAGCTTTCTTT.

The rearrangement uses TRBV18 and TRBJ2-7; 9 bases match TRBD1. Germline CDR1 is KGHSH and CDR2 is LQKENI. This CDR3 is built from 18 residues. V lost 5 bases to trimming and J lost 2 bases; unmatched junction nucleotides: 16. The CDR3 region has the DNA TGTGCCAGCTCAACGGCGATACCCGGGACAGGGCCAGCCTACGAGCAGTACTTC. Translation: CASSTAIPGTGPAYEQYF. The full variable domain, its missing parts supplied by reference TRBV18 and TRBJ2-7, is NAGVMQNPRHLVRRRGQEARLRCSPMKGHSHVYWYRQLPEEGLKFMVYLQKENIIDESGMPKERFSAEFPKEGPSILRIQQVVRGDSAAYFCASSTAIPGTGPAYEQYFGPGTRLTVT.

This chain uses TRBV5-8 with TRBJ2-5; D is unresolved. V was pared by 1 base and J by 2 bases, with 12 bases between. From germline, CDR1 is SGHTS and CDR2 YDEGEE. The CDR3 covers 15 residues. CDR3 sequence: CASSLPRRIQETQYF. The CDR3 DNA reads as TGTGCCAGCAGCTTGCCCCGGCGGATTCAAGAGACCCAGTACTTC.

The chain couples TRBV5-1 to TRBJ2-3; 8 bases line up with TRBD2. With V trimmed by 1 base and J by 4 bases, 8 bases remained unmatched. Germline V gives CDR1 SGHRS, CDR2 YFSETQ. The CDR3 sequence is 16 residues long. The CDR3 here is CASSLLTGGPSDTQYF. CDR3 coding DNA: TGCGCCAGCAGCTTGCTAACGGGAGGGCCGTCAGATACGCAGTATTTT. Complete variable domain (other parts from reference TRBV5-1 and TRBJ2-3): KAGVTQTPRYLIKTRGQQVTLSCSPISGHRSVSWYQQTPGQGLQFLFEYFSETQRNKGNFPGRFSGRQFSNSRSEMNVSTLELGDSALYLCASSLLTGGPSDTQYFGPGTRLTVL.

The CDR3 DNA is TGTGCCAGCAGCGTAACAGGGGGTGGAAAACTGTTTTTT. Its translation: CASSVTGGGKLFF. The chain links TRBV6-5 to TRBJ1-4; TRBD1 matches at 8 bases. The CDR3 runs 13 residues. V shed 6 bases, J shed 10 bases, and the junction held 7 bases outside the gene matches. From germline, CDR1 is MNHEY and CDR2 SVGAGI.

The J gene is TRBJ1-3, the V gene TRBV30; 7 bases line up with TRBD1. Germline loops: CDR1 GTSNPN, CDR2 SVGIG (reference sequence). V shed 5 bases, J shed 4 bases, and the junction held 5 bases outside the gene matches. This CDR3 region has 13 residues. The chain's CDR3 is CAWAWTGGNTIYF. The CDR3 DNA is TGTGCCTGGGCCTGGACAGGAGGAAACACCATATATTTT.

The chain has TRBV20-1 and TRBJ2-3; D call uncertain. The CDR3 loop spans 10 amino acids. Trimming removed 3 bases from V and 5 bases from J, with 3 bases in between. Germline CDR1 reads DFQATT; CDR2 reads SNEGSKA (reference sequence). CDR3 nucleotide sequence: TGCAGTGCTAGTCAAGATACGCAGTATTTT. It encodes CSASQDTQYF.

The rearrangement joins TRBV7-9 to TRBJ2-1; TRBD2 matches at 8 bases. The CDR3 has 15 amino acids. Germline assignment: CDR1 SEHNR and CDR2 FQNEAQ (reference sequence). Trimming removed 3 bases from V and 0 bases from J; junction bases left unmatched: 1. DNA for the CDR3: TGTGCCAGCAGCTTGGGGACTAGCTCCTACAATGAGCAGTTCTTC. Translated, it gives CASSLGTSSYNEQFF. The full variable domain, rest sourced from reference TRBV7-9 and TRBJ2-1, is DTGVSQNPRHKITKRGQNVTFRCDPISEHNRLYWYRQTLGQGPEFLTYFQNEAQLEKSRLLSDRFSAERPKGSFSTLEIQRTEQGDSAMYLCASSLGTSSYNEQFFGPGTRLTVL.

The rearrangement uses TRBV5-6 and TRBJ2-1; TRBD2 matches at 10 bases. This CDR3 is 15 amino acids long. J lost 6 bases, V lost 3 bases, and 6 bases had no gene match. Germline V gene sequence: CDR1 SGHDT, CDR2 YYEEEE. The CDR3 reads CASSWGAGGPNEQFF. The CDR3 DNA reads TGTGCCAGCAGCTGGGGAGCGGGGGGGCCCAATGAGCAGTTCTTC. The complete variable domain, with remaining parts taken from reference TRBV5-6 and TRBJ2-1, reads DAGVTQSPTHLIKTRGQQVTLRCSPKSGHDTVSWYQQALGQGPQFIFQYYEEEERQRGNFPDRFSGHQFPNYSSELNVNALLLGDSALYLCASSWGAGGPNEQFFGPGTRLTVL.